The rows below give T cell receptor beta chains drawn from one sample of a study of T cell repertoires in cytomegalovirus infection. Via MiXCR, TCRdb re-called the reads, giving one row per CDR3 protein. Seen here are more than 250,000 distinct CDR3 sequences, approximately 14% observed once, and the top ten hold 7% to 9.5%. The sample taken for sequencing was PBMCs. These receptor sequences come from a human donor in good health (CMV status not recorded). Some clones in this sample may be carry-over from other donors' samples. CDR3s include the opening cysteine and the closing phenylalanine or tryptophan. The D gene is left open where the match is weak. Size is stated for part of the rows, as once, few or many counts, or as a class when the clone is expanded.

TRBJ2-7	-	-	TRBV24-1	CATSDPEGRDEQYF	TGTGCCACCAGTGACCCGGAGGGAAGAGACGAGCAGTACTTC
TRBJ2-1	TRBD1	-	TRBV29-1	CSVDRGRGNEQFF	TGCAGCGTCGACAGGGGGCGAGGCAATGAGCAGTTCTTC
TRBJ1-1	-	few	TRBV2	CASNTEAFF	TGTGCCAGCAACACTGAAGCTTTCTTT
TRBJ2-2	-	few	TRBV29-1	CSSGGPGELFF	TGCAGCTCCGGAGGCCCCGGGGAGCTGTTTTTT
TRBJ2-4	-	-	TRBV19	CASNGGHSAKNIQYF	TGTGCCAGTAATGGAGGACACTCAGCCAAAAACATTCAGTACTTC
TRBJ2-1	TRBD1	many	TRBV19	CASSISGQGGSYNEQFF	TGTGCCAGTAGTATTTCAGGACAGGGGGGCTCCTACAATGAGCAGTTCTTC
TRBJ2-2	-	many	TRBV7-9	CASSQPLWTGELFF	TGTGCCAGCAGCCAACCGTTGTGGACCGGGGAGCTGTTTTTT
TRBJ2-7	-	few	TRBV28	CASRTGQLYEQYF	TGTGCCAGCAGAACTGGACAGCTGTACGAGCAGTACTTC
TRBJ1-2	-	few	TRBV7-9	CASSSTMGRSGYTF	TGTGCCAGCAGCTCCACAATGGGCCGGTCTGGCTACACCTTC
TRBJ1-1	TRBD1	many	TRBV7-2	CASSSTGGGTEAFF	TGTGCCAGCAGCTCGACAGGGGGAGGCACTGAAGCTTTCTTT
TRBJ2-1	TRBD2	few	TRBV12-3/TRBV12-4	CASSLTLAGVGNEQFF	TGTGCCAGCAGTCTTACCCTAGCGGGAGTGGGCAATGAGCAGTTCTTC
TRBJ1-5	TRBD1	-	TRBV6-6	CASSPDRQRMPQHF	TGTGCCAGCAGCCCGGACAGGCAACGAATGCCCCAGCATTTT
TRBJ2-1	-	many	TRBV27	CASSLSTDNEQFF	TGTGCCAGCAGTTTATCGACAGACAATGAGCAGTTCTTC
TRBJ1-1	-	few	TRBV5-4	CASSLPKGTHTEAFF	TGTGCCAGCAGCTTGCCCAAGGGGACCCACACTGAAGCTTTCTTT
TRBJ2-7	TRBD1	many	TRBV12-3/TRBV12-4	CASSSGILTGSEQYF	TGTGCCAGCAGTTCCGGAATTTTGACAGGGTCCGAGCAGTACTTC
TRBJ2-1	-	many	TRBV7-9	CASSSLRYNEQFF	TGTGCCAGCAGCTCCCTACGATACAATGAGCAGTTCTTC
TRBJ1-1	TRBD1	many	TRBV10-3	CASQSGQMNTEAFF	TGTGCCAGCCAATCGGGACAGATGAACACTGAAGCTTTCTTT
TRBJ2-6	-	-	TRBV12-3/TRBV12-4	CASSFTVGGSGANVLTF	TGTGCCAGCAGTTTTACAGTGGGTGGCTCTGGGGCCAACGTCCTGACTTTC
TRBJ2-7	TRBD2	-	TRBV28	CASSLYSSGIDEQYF	TGTGCCAGCAGTTTATACTCTAGCGGGATCGACGAGCAGTACTTC
TRBJ2-4	-	many	TRBV28	CASSLLGGTAKNIQYF	TGTGCCAGCAGTTTATTAGGGGGAACAGCCAAAAACATTCAGTACTTC
TRBJ2-3	TRBD2	few	TRBV4-2	CASSPTSRSTDTQYF	TGTGCCAGCAGCCCGACTAGCAGGAGCACAGATACGCAGTATTTT
TRBJ2-7	TRBD2	-	TRBV20-1	CSARRGLDEQYF	TGCAGTGCTAGGCGGGGGTTGGACGAGCAGTACTTC
TRBJ1-4	TRBD1	-	TRBV15	CATSRQGGWEKLFF	TGTGCCACCAGTAGACAGGGAGGTTGGGAAAAACTGTTTTTT
TRBJ2-5	-	many	TRBV7-2	CASSFPVAGETQYF	TGTGCCAGCAGCTTCCCGGTAGCAGGAGAGACCCAGTACTTC
TRBJ1-5	TRBD1	many	TRBV12-3/TRBV12-4	CASSEGQGLQPQHF	TGTGCCAGCAGTGAAGGACAGGGGCTTCAGCCCCAGCATTTT
TRBJ2-1	TRBD2	few	TRBV6-2/TRBV6-3	CASTTGGAGSYNEQFF	TGTGCCAGCACCACGGGGGGAGCGGGTTCCTACAATGAGCAGTTCTTC
TRBJ1-2	-	-	TRBV24-1	CATSDPQGGGYTF	TGTGCCACCAGTGATCCACAGGGTGGTGGCTACACCTTC
TRBJ2-1	-	many	TRBV7-9	CASSRGAGEQFF	TGTGCCAGCAGCAGAGGGGCGGGTGAGCAGTTCTTC
TRBJ1-2	-	many	TRBV2	CASKPGGSAGGYTF	TGTGCCAGCAAGCCCGGGGGCTCGGCGGGGGGCTACACCTTC
TRBJ2-2	-	-	TRBV29-1	CSVALANRPTGELFF	TGCAGCGTCGCCCTGGCCAACCGCCCCACCGGGGAGCTGTTTTTT
TRBJ2-1	-	few	TRBV20-1	CSALRRTLGTYNEQFF	TGCAGTGCTCTAAGACGGACTCTAGGCACCTACAATGAGCAGTTCTTC
TRBJ2-2	-	-	TRBV12-3/TRBV12-4	CASSSLAENTGELFF	TGTGCCAGCAGTTCTCTAGCTGAGAACACCGGGGAGCTGTTTTTT
TRBJ1-5	-	many	TRBV28	CASSYVSGAQPQHF	TGTGCCAGCAGTTACGTCAGCGGGGCGCAGCCCCAGCATTTT
TRBJ1-3	-	-	TRBV28	CASSFRGTANTIYF	TGTGCCAGCAGTTTCCGCGGGACTGCAAACACCATATATTTT
TRBJ1-1	-	many	TRBV29-1	CSGGGWGTEAFF	TGCAGCGGAGGGGGATGGGGCACTGAAGCTTTCTTT
TRBJ2-3	-	few	TRBV12-3/TRBV12-4	CASSLIRARDTQYF	TGTGCCAGCAGTTTAATAAGGGCGAGAGATACGCAGTATTTT
TRBJ2-5	TRBD2	many	TRBV5-1	CASSLVGLAGSRETQYF	TGCGCCAGCAGCTTGGTAGGACTAGCGGGGAGTCGGGAGACCCAGTACTTC
TRBJ2-1	-	many	TRBV7-2	CASSPVNEQFF	TGTGCCAGCAGCCCCGTCAATGAGCAGTTCTTC
TRBJ1-6	-	-	TRBV12-5	CASGLKREQGGSPLHF	TGTGCTAGTGGTTTGAAACGAGAACAGGGTGGATCACCCCTCCACTTT
TRBJ2-2	-	few	TRBV6-4	CASSDSSQGNTGELFF	TGTGCCAGCAGTGACTCGAGCCAGGGAAACACCGGGGAGCTGTTTTTT
TRBJ1-5	-	many	TRBV28	CASSLPRAAVFNQPQHF	TGTGCCAGCAGTCTCCCGCGTGCGGCGGTCTTCAATCAGCCCCAGCATTTT
TRBJ2-5	-	many	TRBV6-2/TRBV6-3	CASSYQVRAAREMETQYF	TGTGCCAGCAGTTACCAGGTGCGGGCGGCCAGAGAGATGGAGACCCAGTACTTC
TRBJ1-6	-	few	TRBV28	CATRQVPGGLHF	TGTGCCACTCGACAGGTCCCAGGAGGCCTCCACTTT
TRBJ1-5	TRBD1	many	TRBV12-3/TRBV12-4	CASRYGTASNQPQHF	TGTGCCAGCAGGTACGGGACAGCTAGCAATCAGCCCCAGCATTTT
TRBJ1-3	-	once	TRBV6-6	CASSYSPDVGNTIYF	TGTGCCAGCAGTTACTCGCCCGATGTTGGAAACACCATATATTTT
TRBJ2-2	TRBD2	many	TRBV7-2	CASSLRSLGGSNTGELFF	TGTGCCAGCAGCTTAAGATCCTTGGGCGGGAGTAACACCGGGGAGCTGTTTTTT
TRBJ2-5	-	-	TRBV13	CASSARTENYQETQYF	TGTGCCAGCAGCGCACGGACAGAGAATTACCAAGAGACCCAGTACTTC
TRBJ1-3	-	many	TRBV6-6	CASSSRGAGNTIYF	TGTGCCAGCAGTAGCAGGGGAGCTGGAAACACCATATATTTT
TRBJ2-3	-	many	TRBV12-3/TRBV12-4	CASSFQADTQYF	TGTGCCAGCAGTTTTCAGGCCGATACGCAGTATTTT
TRBJ1-5	TRBD1	many	TRBV7-9	CASSSGQLKNQPQHF	TGTGCCAGCAGCTCGGGACAGCTAAAGAATCAGCCCCAGCATTTT
TRBJ2-3	TRBD2	many	TRBV7-8	CASSLAPAGDGDTQYF	TGTGCCAGCAGCTTAGCGCCCGCGGGAGACGGGGATACGCAGTATTTT
TRBJ2-7	-	few	TRBV4-3	CASSQIERTYEQYF	TGCGCCAGCAGCCAAATCGAGCGAACCTACGAGCAGTACTTC
TRBJ2-7	-	many	TRBV4-1	CASSQGRFYEQYF	TGCGCCAGCAGCCAAGGGCGATTCTACGAGCAGTACTTC
TRBJ2-3	TRBD1	-	TRBV6-4	CASSDSIGGDTQYF	TGTGCCAGCAGTGACTCGATAGGGGGCGATACGCAGTATTTT
TRBJ1-5	TRBD1	few	TRBV25-1	CASSGGQGGRLRGNQPQHF	TGTGCCAGCAGTGGGGGACAGGGCGGCAGGCTCCGGGGGAATCAGCCCCAGCATTTT